This passage covers 23 T cell receptor beta chains from one sample sequenced in a study of vaccination and CD4 T cells after COVID-19. This sample's treatment: roughly nine-day PBMC culture with coronavirus spike peptide pools or control peptides (ViraFEST assay). The Oncomine TCR Beta short-read assay was what sequenced the DNA obtained from cultured CD4+ T cells. TCRdb independently ran MiXCR on the PCR reads; one entry per CDR3 protein. Of about 14,000 distinct CDR3 sequences listed, around 50% are singletons. These receptors' targets are unknown. This specimen was CD4+ T cells from blood, cultured in vitro, taken before SARS-CoV-2 vaccination. These receptors all come from a human donor who had recovered from COVID-19.

The rearrangement joins TRBV20-1 to TRBJ1-5; TRBD1 matches 7 bases. V shed 3 bases and J 4 bases; nucleotides not matched to a gene: 6. Germline V gene sequence: CDR1 DFQATT, CDR2 SNEGSKA (reference sequence). The CDR3 runs to 14 residues. As DNA, the CDR3 is TGCAGTGCTAGGACCGGGACAGCAAATCAGCCCCAGCATTTT. It specifies CSARTGTANQPQHF.

The rearrangement links TRBV27 to TRBJ1-2; 9 nucleotides agree with TRBD1. Germline CDR1 is MNHEY and CDR2 is SMNVEV (reference sequence). The V gene end was trimmed by 5 bases and the J gene end by 2 bases; junction bases not matched to a gene: 3. CDR3 size: 14 residues. The CDR3 region has the DNA TGTGCCAGCAGTGTCACAGGGGGCAACTATGGCTACACCTTC. As protein: CASSVTGGNYGYTF.

The chain couples TRBV28 to TRBJ2-7; D remains ambiguous. CDR3 length: 13 amino acids. Germline CDR1 MDHEN, CDR2 SYDVKM. The V gene lost 3 bases and the J gene lost 3 bases, with 9 bases spanning the gap. Here the CDR3 reads CASSLGYRYEQYF. In DNA, the CDR3 is TGTGCCAGCAGTTTGGGGTACCGCTACGAGCAGTACTTC.

This clonotype has just a few counts. The genes are TRBV20-1 and TRBJ1-1; 9 bases match TRBD1. The CDR3 totals 15 residues. J lost 0 bases, V lost 5 bases, and 7 bases had no gene match. Germline CDR1 reads DFQATT; CDR2 reads SNEGSKA (reference sequence). Here the CDR3 DNA reads TGCAGTGCTGGGACAGGGAGGGGTATGAACACTGAAGCTTTCTTT. Translation: CSAGTGRGMNTEAFF.

The chain recombines TRBV5-4 with TRBJ2-7; tentative D call: TRBD1 (5 bases). CDR1 is SGHNT, CDR2 YYREEE, per germline (reference sequence). The CDR3 contains 14 residues. The germline V and J ends were trimmed by 0 bases and 4 bases, with 11 bases remaining between them. The CDR3 spells CASSLEPRGYEQYF. CDR3 nucleotides: TGTGCCAGCAGCTTGGAACCTAGGGGTTACGAGCAGTACTTC.

The chain recombines TRBV11-3 with TRBJ2-7, with D perhaps matching TRBD2 (5 bases). Germline CDR1 reads SGHNT; CDR2 reads YENEEA. Trimming pared 5 bases from V and 6 bases from J, leaving 14 bases between. The CDR3 length is 13 residues. This CDR3 reads CASSPPGSREQYF. In DNA form, the CDR3 reads TGTGCCAGCAGCCCACCGGGGTCTCGCGAGCAGTACTTC.

The rearrangement links TRBV20-1 to TRBJ2-1; D might be TRBD1 (5 bases). Germline V CDR1 and CDR2: DFQATT, SNEGSKA (reference sequence). The CDR3 totals 14 residues. Trimming cost V 3 bases and J 0 bases, with 9 bases left between them. The CDR3 sequence: CSASGASSYNEQFF. DNA of the CDR3: TGCAGTGCTAGTGGGGCTAGCTCCTACAATGAGCAGTTCTTC.

Note on this clonotype: A junction boundary mismatches the germline segment, possibly from a read error. The gene calls are TRBV7-2 and TRBJ1-2, with 7 nucleotides matching TRBD1. Germline CDR1 reads SGHTA; CDR2 reads FQGNSA. This CDR3 is built from 14 residues. As DNA, the CDR3 is TGTGCCAGCAGCTTGGGGGGACAGCACTACGGCTACACCTTC. Its translation is CASSLGGQHYGYTF. Filled out from reference TRBV7-2 and TRBJ1-2, the complete variable domain reads GAGVSQSPSNKVTEKGKDVELRCDPISGHTALYWYRQSLGQGLEFLIYFQGNSAPDKSGLPSDRFSAERTGGSVSTLTIQRTQQEDSAVYLCASSLGGQHYGYTFGSGTRLTVV.

This clonotype is termed medium-sized. The V and J genes are TRBV7-8 and TRBJ2-4; no firm D call. V lost 0 bases and J 3 bases, leaving 15 bases between the germline ends. CDR3 size: 17 residues. CDR1 is SGHVS, CDR2 FQNEAQ, per germline. The CDR3 here is CASSLALGPPSKNIQYF. For the CDR3, the DNA is TGTGCCAGCAGCTTAGCGTTGGGCCCCCCTAGCAAAAACATTCAGTACTTC.

This clonotype was counted only a few times. The chain couples TRBV6-5 to TRBJ2-5; 12 bases line up with TRBD2. CDR1 MNHEY and CDR2 SVGAGI come from the germline V gene. V was clipped by 0 bases and J by 1 base; unmatched bases: 0. The CDR3 is 16 residues long. The CDR3 bases are TGTGCCAGCAGTTACTCGGGACTAGCGGGCCAAGAGACCCAGTACTTC. Translating gives CASSYSGLAGQETQYF.

This clonotype was counted between two and nine times. This chain joins TRBV27 and TRBJ1-1; D remains ambiguous. From germline, CDR1 is MNHEY and CDR2 SMNVEV (reference sequence). Trimming removed 2 bases from V and 1 base from J, with 8 bases in between. This CDR3 spans 14 amino acids. CDR3 amino acids: CASSLIPENTEAFF. The CDR3 nucleotides read TGTGCCAGCAGTTTAATACCAGAGAACACTGAAGCTTTCTTT.

The J gene is TRBJ1-6, the V gene TRBV9; TRBD1 agrees at 10 bases. The CDR3 runs to 14 residues. V was pared by 3 bases and J by 10 bases, with 4 bases of the junction left unmatched. The V gene's germline CDR1 is SGDLS and CDR2 YYNGEE. CDR3 bases: TGTGCCAGCAGCGGTCGGACAGGGGGATCACCCCTCCACTTT. Translating gives CASSGRTGGSPLHF.

This clonotype was detected once. The J gene is TRBJ1-2, the V gene TRBV4-1; D remains unclear. Trimming removed 3 bases at V and 4 bases at J, with 9 bases between. The CDR3 spans 13 residues. Germline lookup yields CDR1 MGHRA and CDR2 YSYEKL. The CDR3 bases are TGCGCCAGCAGCCAGGGCTTTACCTATGGCTACACCTTC. Protein product: CASSQGFTYGYTF.

This chain links TRBV6-1 with TRBJ1-2, with 8 bases fitting TRBD1. The CDR3 covers 16 residues. V shed 7 bases and J 10 bases; nucleotides not matched to a gene: 20. Germline CDR1 reads MNHNS; CDR2 reads SASEGT. Written as DNA, the CDR3 is TGTGCCAGCAAACCAATAACCGGGACAGGAGTTACTGACTACACCTTC. Protein product: CASKPITGTGVTDYTF.

A few counts support this clonotype. The rearrangement links TRBV20-1 to TRBJ1-5; a possible D gene is TRBD1 (6 bases). Germline V gene lookup returns CDR1 DFQATT and CDR2 SNEGSKA (reference sequence). The CDR3 has 13 amino acids. With 4 bases removed from V and 1 base from J, the gap between germline ends came to 8 bases. CDR3 region: CSATRGSNQPQHF. The CDR3 DNA is TGCAGTGCTACCAGGGGAAGCAATCAGCCCCAGCATTTT.

This chain uses TRBV7-2 with TRBJ2-1; TRBD2 agrees at 12 bases. Trimming removed 5 bases from V and 2 bases from J; junction bases left unmatched: 1. This CDR3 comprises 15 residues. Germline values: CDR1 SGHTA, CDR2 FQGNSA. CDR3 DNA sequence: TGTGCCAGCAGCGGACTAGCGGGGACCTACAATGAGCAGTTCTTC. Protein: CASSGLAGTYNEQFF.

This clonotype was found a few times. The chain joins TRBV11-3 to TRBJ2-7; D not certain. The length of the CDR3 is 12 residues. In germline, CDR1 is SGHNT, CDR2 YENEEA. V was cut by 5 bases and J by 6 bases, with 11 bases left in between. CDR3 sequence: CASSVTKSEQYF. CDR3 bases: TGTGCCAGCAGCGTTACCAAGAGCGAGCAGTACTTC.

The chain links TRBV28 to TRBJ2-7; D not resolved. The CDR3 is 13 amino acids. V lost 1 base to trimming and J lost 3 bases, with 7 bases between them. Germline CDR1 MDHEN, CDR2 SYDVKM. For the CDR3, the DNA is TGTGCCAGCAGTTTATTCCATCTCTACGAGCAGTACTTC. Its protein product is CASSLFHLYEQYF. Variable domain in full (rest from reference TRBV28 and TRBJ2-7): DVKVTQSSRYLVKRTGEKVFLECVQDMDHENMFWYRQDPGLGLRLIYFSYDVKMKEKGDIPEGYSVSREKKERFSLILESASTNQTSMYLCASSLFHLYEQYFGPGTRLTVT.

The rearrangement joins TRBV7-2 to TRBJ1-6, with D maybe TRBD1 (6 bases). The CDR3 consists of 15 residues. The germline CDR1 and CDR2 sequences are SGHTA and FQGNSA. V was cut by 5 bases and J by 6 bases, with 14 bases left in between. The CDR3 is CASSRRGRGNSPLHF. CDR3 sequence (DNA): TGTGCCAGCAGCAGACGCGGCAGGGGTAATTCACCCCTCCACTTT.

The rearrangement uses TRBV7-8 and TRBJ2-3, with D unresolved. CDR1 is SGHVS, CDR2 FQNEAQ, per germline. Trimming removed 5 bases from V and 1 base from J, with 10 bases in between. The CDR3 is 14 residues long. The CDR3 DNA is TGTGCCAGCAGCACCTATCCCCGCACAGATACGCAGTATTTT. Residues: CASSTYPRTDTQYF.

This sequence joins TRBV20-1 and TRBJ1-1; a weak D match, TRBD1 (5 bases). From germline, CDR1 is DFQATT and CDR2 SNEGSKA (reference sequence). CDR3 size: 13 residues. Trimming removed 5 bases at V and 0 bases at J, with 10 bases between. The CDR3 sequence: CSAATQVNTEAFF. The CDR3 DNA is TGCAGTGCTGCAACACAGGTGAACACTGAAGCTTTCTTT.

The V call is TRBV20-1, the J call TRBJ1-1; the match to TRBD1 covers 11 bases. Germline V gene data show CDR1 as DFQATT and CDR2 as SNEGSKA (reference sequence). The CDR3 length is 16 residues. With V trimmed by 0 bases and J by 5 bases, 8 bases remained unmatched. CDR3 amino acids: CSARDAGQGVHTEAFF. The CDR3 bases are TGCAGTGCTAGAGACGCGGGACAGGGGGTTCATACTGAAGCTTTCTTT.

The chain employs TRBV24-1 and TRBJ2-1; D assignment may be TRBD1 or TRBD2 (5 bases each). The length of the CDR3 is 11 residues. V was clipped by 7 bases and J by 15 bases, with 15 bases between them. Germline CDR1 and CDR2: KGHDR and SFDVKD. CDR3 loop: CATSPGPGLFF. The CDR3 bases are TGTGCCACCAGCCCGGGACCAGGGCTGTTCTTC.